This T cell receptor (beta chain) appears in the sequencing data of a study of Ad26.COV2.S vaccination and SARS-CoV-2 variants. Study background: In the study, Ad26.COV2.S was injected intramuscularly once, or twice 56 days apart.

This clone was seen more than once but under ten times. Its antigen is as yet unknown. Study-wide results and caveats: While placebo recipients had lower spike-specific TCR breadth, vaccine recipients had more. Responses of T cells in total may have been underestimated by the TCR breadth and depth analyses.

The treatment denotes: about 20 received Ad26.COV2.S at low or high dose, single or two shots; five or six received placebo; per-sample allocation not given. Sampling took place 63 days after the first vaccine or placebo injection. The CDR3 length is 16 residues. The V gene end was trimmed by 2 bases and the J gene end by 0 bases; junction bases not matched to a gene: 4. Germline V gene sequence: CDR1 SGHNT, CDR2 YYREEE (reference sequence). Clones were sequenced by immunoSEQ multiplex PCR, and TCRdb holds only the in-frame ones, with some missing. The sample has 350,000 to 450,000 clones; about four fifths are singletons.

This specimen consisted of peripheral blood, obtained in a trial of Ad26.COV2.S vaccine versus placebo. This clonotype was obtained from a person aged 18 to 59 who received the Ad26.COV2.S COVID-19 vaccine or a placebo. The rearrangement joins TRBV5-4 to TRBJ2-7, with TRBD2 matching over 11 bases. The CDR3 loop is CASSFLAGGLSYEQYF. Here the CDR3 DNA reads TGTGCCAGCAGCTTCCTAGCGGGAGGCCTCTCCTACGAGCAGTACTTC.